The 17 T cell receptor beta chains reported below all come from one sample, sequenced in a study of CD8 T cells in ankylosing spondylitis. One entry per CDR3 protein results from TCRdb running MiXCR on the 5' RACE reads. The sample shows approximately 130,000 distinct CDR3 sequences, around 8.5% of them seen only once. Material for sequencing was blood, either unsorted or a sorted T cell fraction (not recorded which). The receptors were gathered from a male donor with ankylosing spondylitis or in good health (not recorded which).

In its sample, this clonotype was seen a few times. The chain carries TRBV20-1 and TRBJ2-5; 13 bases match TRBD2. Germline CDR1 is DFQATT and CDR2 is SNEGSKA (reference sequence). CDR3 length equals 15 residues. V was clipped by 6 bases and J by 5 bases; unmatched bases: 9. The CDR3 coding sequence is TGCAGTGCATTCGTTAGGACTAGCGGGAGTGAGACCCAGTACTTC. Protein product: CSAFVRTSGSETQYF.

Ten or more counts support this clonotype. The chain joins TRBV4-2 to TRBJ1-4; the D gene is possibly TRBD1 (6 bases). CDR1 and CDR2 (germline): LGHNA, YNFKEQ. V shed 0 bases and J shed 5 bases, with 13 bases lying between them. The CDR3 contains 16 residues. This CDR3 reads CASSQERTAFNEKLFF. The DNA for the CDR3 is TGTGCCAGCAGCCAAGAGAGGACAGCTTTCAATGAAAAACTGTTTTTT.

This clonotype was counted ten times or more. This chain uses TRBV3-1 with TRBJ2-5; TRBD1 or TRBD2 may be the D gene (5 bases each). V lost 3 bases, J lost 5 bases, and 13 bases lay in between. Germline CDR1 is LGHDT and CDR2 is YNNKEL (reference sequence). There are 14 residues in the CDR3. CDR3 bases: TGTGCCAGCAGCCACGGGGCGACTTGGGAGACCCAGTACTTC. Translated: CASSHGATWETQYF.

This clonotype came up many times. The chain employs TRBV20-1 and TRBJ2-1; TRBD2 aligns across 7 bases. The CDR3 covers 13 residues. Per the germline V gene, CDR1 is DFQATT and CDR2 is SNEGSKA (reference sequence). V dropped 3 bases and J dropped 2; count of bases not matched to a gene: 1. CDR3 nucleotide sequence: TGCAGTGCTAGCGGGAGGACCTACAATGAGCAGTTCTTC. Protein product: CSASGRTYNEQFF.

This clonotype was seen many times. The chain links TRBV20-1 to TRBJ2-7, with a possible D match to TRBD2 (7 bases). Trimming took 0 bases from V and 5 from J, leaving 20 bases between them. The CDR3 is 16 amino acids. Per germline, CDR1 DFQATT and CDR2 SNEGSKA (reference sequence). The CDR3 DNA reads TGCAGTGCTAGAGACACAGGGAGGGGCGGTATCGACGAGCAGTACTTC. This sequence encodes CSARDTGRGGIDEQYF.

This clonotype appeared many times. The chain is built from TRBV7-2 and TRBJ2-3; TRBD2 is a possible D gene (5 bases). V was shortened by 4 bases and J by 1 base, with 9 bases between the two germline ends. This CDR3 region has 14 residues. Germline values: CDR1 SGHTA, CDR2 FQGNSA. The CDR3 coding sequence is TGTGCCAGCAGCTCTAGCCTAGGCACAGATACGCAGTATTTT. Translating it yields CASSSSLGTDTQYF.

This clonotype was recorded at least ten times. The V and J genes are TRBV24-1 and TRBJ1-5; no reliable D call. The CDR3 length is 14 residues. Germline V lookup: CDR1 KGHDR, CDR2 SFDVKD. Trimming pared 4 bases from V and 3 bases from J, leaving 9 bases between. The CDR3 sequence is CATSDLGDNQPQHF. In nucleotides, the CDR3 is TGTGCCACCAGTGACCTGGGAGACAATCAGCCCCAGCATTTT.

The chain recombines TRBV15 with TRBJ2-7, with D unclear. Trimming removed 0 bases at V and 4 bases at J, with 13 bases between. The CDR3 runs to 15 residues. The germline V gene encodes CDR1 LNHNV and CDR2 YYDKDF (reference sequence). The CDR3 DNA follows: TGTGCCACCAGCAGAGATCTCGGCAGCCATTACGAGCAGTACTTC. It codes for CATSRDLGSHYEQYF. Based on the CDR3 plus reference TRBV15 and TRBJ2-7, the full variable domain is DAMVIQNPRYQVTQFGKPVTLSCSQTLNHNVMYWYQQKSSQAPKLLFHYYDKDFNNEADTPDNFQSRRPNTSFCFLDIRSPGLGDTAMYLCATSRDLGSHYEQYFGPGTRLTVT.

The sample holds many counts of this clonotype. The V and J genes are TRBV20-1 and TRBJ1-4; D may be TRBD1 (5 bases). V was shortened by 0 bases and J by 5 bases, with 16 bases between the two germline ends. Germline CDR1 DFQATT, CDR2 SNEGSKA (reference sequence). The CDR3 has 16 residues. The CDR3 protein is CSARDYRQLTNEKLFF. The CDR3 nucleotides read TGCAGTGCTAGAGACTATAGACAGCTTACAAATGAAAAACTGTTTTTT.

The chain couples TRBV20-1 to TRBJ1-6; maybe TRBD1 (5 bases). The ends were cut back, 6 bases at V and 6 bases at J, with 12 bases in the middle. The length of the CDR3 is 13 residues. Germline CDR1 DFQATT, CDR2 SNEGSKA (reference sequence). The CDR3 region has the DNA TGCAGTGCGAAGGGGCCATTTAATTCACCCCTCCACTTT. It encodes CSAKGPFNSPLHF.

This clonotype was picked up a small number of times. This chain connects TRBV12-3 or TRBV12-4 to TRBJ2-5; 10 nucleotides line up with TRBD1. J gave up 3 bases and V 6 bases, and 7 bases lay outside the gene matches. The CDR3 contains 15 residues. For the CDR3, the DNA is TGTGCCAGCAGCCGGACGGGGACAGGGGAAGAGACCCAGTACTTC. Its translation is CASSRTGTGEETQYF.

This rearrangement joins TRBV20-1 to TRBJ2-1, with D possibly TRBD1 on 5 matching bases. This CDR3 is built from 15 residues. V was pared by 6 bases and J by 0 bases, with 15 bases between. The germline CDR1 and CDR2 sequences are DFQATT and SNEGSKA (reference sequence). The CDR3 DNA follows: TGCAGTGCAGAAGACAGTTTTTTCTCCTACAATGAGCAGTTCTTC. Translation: CSAEDSFFSYNEQFF.

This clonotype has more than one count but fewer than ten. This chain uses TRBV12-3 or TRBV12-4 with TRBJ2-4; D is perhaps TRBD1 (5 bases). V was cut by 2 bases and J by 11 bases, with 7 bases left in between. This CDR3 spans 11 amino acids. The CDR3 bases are TGTGCCAGCAGTTTAAGGGGTCTTCAGTACTTC. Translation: CASSLRGLQYF.

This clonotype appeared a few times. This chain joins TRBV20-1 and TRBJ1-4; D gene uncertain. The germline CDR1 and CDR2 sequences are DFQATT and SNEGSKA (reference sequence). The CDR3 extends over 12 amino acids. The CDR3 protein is CSQAATNEKLFF. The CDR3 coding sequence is TGCAGCCAAGCCGCAACTAATGAAAAACTGTTTTTT.

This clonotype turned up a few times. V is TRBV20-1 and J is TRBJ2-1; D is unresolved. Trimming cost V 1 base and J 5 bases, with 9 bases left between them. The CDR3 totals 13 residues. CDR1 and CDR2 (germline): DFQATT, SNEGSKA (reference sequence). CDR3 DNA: TGCAGTGCTAGAGCTTCCGACCACAATGAGCAGTTCTTC. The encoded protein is CSARASDHNEQFF.

Here the CDR3 DNA reads TGTGCCAGCAGCCCGGGACTGAGTGACACAGATACGCAGTATTTT. Translating gives CASSPGLSDTDTQYF. The rearrangement uses TRBV7-7 and TRBJ2-3; a possible D gene is TRBD2 (6 bases). The CDR3 totals 15 residues. The ends were cut back, 5 bases at V and 2 bases at J, with 14 bases in the middle. The germline V gene encodes CDR1 SSHAT and CDR2 FNYEAQ (reference sequence). Drawing the rest from reference TRBV7-7 and TRBJ2-3, the complete variable domain is GAGVSQSPRYKVTKRGQDVTLRCDPISSHATLYWYQQALGQGPEFLTYFNYEAQPDKSGLPSDRFSAERPEGSISTLTIQRTEQRDSAMYRCASSPGLSDTDTQYFGPGTRLTVL.

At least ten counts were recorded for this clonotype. The CDR3 reads CASSYSMVPADTQYF. In DNA, the CDR3 is TGTGCCAGCAGTTACTCGATGGTCCCCGCTGATACGCAGTATTTT. V and J are TRBV6-5 and TRBJ2-3; no reliable D call. CDR3 length: 15 amino acids. Germline values: CDR1 MNHEY, CDR2 SVGAGI. Trimming shortened V by 0 bases and J by 6 bases, and 13 bases separated the two germline ends.